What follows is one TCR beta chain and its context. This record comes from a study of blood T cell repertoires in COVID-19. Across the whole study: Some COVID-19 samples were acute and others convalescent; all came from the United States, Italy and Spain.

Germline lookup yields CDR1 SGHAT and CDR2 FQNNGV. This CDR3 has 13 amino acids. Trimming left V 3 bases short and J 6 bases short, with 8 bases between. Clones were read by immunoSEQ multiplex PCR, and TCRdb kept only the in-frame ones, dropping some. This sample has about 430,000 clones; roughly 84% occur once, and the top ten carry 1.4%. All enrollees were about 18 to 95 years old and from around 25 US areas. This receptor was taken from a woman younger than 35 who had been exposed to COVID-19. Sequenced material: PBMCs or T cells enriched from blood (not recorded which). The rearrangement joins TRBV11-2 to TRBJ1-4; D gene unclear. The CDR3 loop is CASSFRRDEKLFF. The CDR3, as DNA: TGTGCCAGCAGCTTTCGGCGGGATGAAAAACTGTTTTTT.